This T cell receptor beta chain comes out of a study of OX40 agonist ivuxolimab in advanced cancers. Regarding the study as a whole: Low normalized T-cell clonal expansion was also seen in some nonresponders. Expanded peripheral T cell antigen specificity was not determined.

Only in-frame clones appear in the TCRdb table, and some are missing; sequencing was by immunoSEQ multiplex PCR. Among some 3,400 clones listed, about 92% were seen once. Germline values: CDR1 MGHDK, CDR2 SYGVNS. The V and J ends lost 1 base and 5 bases respectively, with 10 bases between them. The CDR3 loop spans 14 amino acids. To note about this clone: The antigen is unknown.

This receptor was obtained from an adult with an advanced solid tumor such as melanoma, head and neck, liver or kidney cancer. The V call is TRBV25-1, the J call TRBJ2-3, with a tentative D call TRBD1 (6 bases). The material was CD4+ or CD8+ T cells sorted from blood, obtained in a trial of the OX40 agonist ivuxolimab. CDR3 sequence: CASSELGAIDTQYF. DNA of the CDR3: TGTGCCAGCAGTGAATTGGGGGCGATAGATACGCAGTATTTT.